Below, one T cell receptor (beta chain) is given with its context. As yet, its antigen is unknown. Deletions cut 6 bases from V and 6 bases from J, with 15 bases between. Germline V gene sequence: CDR1 MNHEY, CDR2 SMNVEV (reference sequence). This CDR3 has 14 residues. This sample was included in a study of cytomegalovirus exposure and HLA in healthy donors. General study findings and limits: Later on, an analysis showed TCR association rates differing by HLA locus, with DRB1 the most and HLA-C the fewest.

60 Vbeta and 13 Jbeta primers were used in PCR. Only in-frame clones appear in the TCRdb table, and some are missing; sequencing was by immunoSEQ multiplex PCR. The table gives some 60,000 clones; the top ten clones make up around 5% of it. The sequenced sample consisted of PBMCs. The source is a young man in good health and CMV-seropositive. The rearrangement links TRBV27 to TRBJ2-1; D unclear. CDR3 sequence reads: CASRSYLDPNEQFF. The CDR3 nucleotides are TGTGCCAGCAGATCTTATTTAGATCCCAATGAGCAGTTCTTC.